This T cell receptor beta chain stems from a study of shared clonotypes between healthy human individuals. About the study: The study drew on a couple of women and a few men aged 18 to 49 as donors. Per donor, three plates held CD4 naive cells, three held CD4 memory, two held CD8 naive and one held CD8 memory. Study findings and constraints: Generally, naive subsets came out with larger estimated richness than memory subsets.

Memory CD4+ cells were the fraction left after CD45RA+ naive selection. Clones were sequenced by immunoSEQ multiplex PCR, and TCRdb holds only the in-frame ones, with some missing. The sample holds 1.6 million or so clones, approximately 98.5% seen once. On this clone itself: The antigen is unknown.

The sequence came from a man aged 25 to 40 in good health. Input material: naive CD4+ T cells sorted from blood. The subset denotes: CD45RA+ positively selected.

The CDR3 protein is CASRGTGGTYSNQPQHF. As DNA, the CDR3 is TGTGCCAGCAGGGGGACAGGGGGAACCTATAGCAATCAGCCCCAGCATTTT. The rearrangement links TRBV28 to TRBJ1-5, with 11 bases fitting TRBD1. CDR3 length equals 17 residues. In germline, CDR1 is MDHEN, CDR2 SYDVKM. J lost 0 bases, V lost 6 bases, and 7 bases had no gene match.